This T cell receptor beta chain derives from a study of CD8 T cells in Susac syndrome. Per germline, CDR1 SGHVS and CDR2 FQNEAQ. After removal of 8 bases from V and 5 bases from J, the junction contained 7 bases not matched to a gene. This CDR3 region has 13 residues. Age- and sex-matched healthy donors served as the control group. It was negative isolation that provided the CD8+ and CD4+ T cells, whereas TEMRA cells were enriched by FACS. RNA amounts of roughly 0.45 to 1 ug underwent reverse transcription with random hexamers. Across 54 Vbeta and 13 Jbeta, immunoSEQ multiplex PCR amplified TCR beta CDR3. TCRdb re-analysed the immunoSEQ multiplex PCR reads in MiXCR, keeping a single row per CDR3 protein. The sample yields about 160,000 distinct CDR3 sequences, about 90% seen once.

The rearrangement uses TRBV7-8 and TRBJ2-7; 9 positions match TRBD1. The sequenced sample was CD4+ T cells from PBMCs. The clonotype comes from a human donor in good health. CDR3 coding DNA: TGTGCCAGCGTCCGGGACAGGGAAGACGAGCAGTACTTC. It translates to CASVRDREDEQYF. The full variable domain, completed using reference TRBV7-8 and TRBJ2-7, is GAGVSQSPRYKVAKRGQDVALRCDPISGHVSLFWYQQALGQGPEFLTYFQNEAQLDKSGLPSDRFFAERPEGSVSTLKIQRTQQEDSAVYLCASVRDREDEQYFGPGTRLTVT.